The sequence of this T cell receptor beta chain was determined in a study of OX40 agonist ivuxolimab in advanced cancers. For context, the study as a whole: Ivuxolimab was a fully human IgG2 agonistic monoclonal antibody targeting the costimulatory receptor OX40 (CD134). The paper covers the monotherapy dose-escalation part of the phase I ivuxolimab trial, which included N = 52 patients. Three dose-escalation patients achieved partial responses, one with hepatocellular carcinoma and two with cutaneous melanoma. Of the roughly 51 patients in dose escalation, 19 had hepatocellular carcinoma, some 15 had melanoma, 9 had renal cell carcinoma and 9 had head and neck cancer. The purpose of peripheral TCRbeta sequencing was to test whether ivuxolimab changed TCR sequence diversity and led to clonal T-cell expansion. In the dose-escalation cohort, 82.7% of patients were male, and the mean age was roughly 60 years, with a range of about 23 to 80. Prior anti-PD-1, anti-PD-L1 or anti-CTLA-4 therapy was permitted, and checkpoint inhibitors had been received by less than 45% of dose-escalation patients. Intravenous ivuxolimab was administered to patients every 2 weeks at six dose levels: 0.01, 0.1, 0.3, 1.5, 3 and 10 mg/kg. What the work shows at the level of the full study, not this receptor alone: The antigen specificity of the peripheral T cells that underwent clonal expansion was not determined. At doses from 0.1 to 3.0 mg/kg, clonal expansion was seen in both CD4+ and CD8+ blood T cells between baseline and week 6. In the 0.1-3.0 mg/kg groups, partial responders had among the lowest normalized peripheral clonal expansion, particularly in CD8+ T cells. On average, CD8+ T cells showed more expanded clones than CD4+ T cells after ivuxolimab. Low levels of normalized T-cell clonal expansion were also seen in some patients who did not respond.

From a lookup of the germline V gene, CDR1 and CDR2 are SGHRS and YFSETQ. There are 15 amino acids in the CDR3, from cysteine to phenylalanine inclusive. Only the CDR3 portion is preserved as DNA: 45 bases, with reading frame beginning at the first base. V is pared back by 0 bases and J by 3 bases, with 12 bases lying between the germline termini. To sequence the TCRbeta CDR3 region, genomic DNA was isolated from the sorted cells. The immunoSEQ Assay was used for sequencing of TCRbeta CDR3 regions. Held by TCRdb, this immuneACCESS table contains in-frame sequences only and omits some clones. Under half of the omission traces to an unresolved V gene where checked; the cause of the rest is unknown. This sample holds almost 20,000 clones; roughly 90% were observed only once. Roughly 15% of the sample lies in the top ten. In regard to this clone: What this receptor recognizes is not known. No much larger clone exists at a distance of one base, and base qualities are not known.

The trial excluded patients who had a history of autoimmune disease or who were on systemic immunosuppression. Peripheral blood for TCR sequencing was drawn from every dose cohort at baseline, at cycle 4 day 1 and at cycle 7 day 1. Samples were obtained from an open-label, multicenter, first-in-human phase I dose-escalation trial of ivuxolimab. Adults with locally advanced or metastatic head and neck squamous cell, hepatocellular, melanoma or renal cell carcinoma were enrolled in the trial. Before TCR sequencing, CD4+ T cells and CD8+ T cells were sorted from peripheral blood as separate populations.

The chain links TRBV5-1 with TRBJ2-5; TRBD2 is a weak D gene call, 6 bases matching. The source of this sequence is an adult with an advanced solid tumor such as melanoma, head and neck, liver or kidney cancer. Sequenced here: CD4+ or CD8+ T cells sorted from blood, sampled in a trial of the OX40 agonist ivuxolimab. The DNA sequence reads TGCGCCAGCAGCTTGGGTAGCAGGGAGGAAGAGACCCAGTACTTC. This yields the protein CASSLGSREEETQYF. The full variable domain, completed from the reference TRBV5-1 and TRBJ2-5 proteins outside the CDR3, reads KAGVTQTPRYLIKTRGQQVTLSCSPISGHRSVSWYQQTPGQGLQFLFEYFSETQRNKGNFPGRFSGRQFSNSRSEMNVSTLELGDSALYLCASSLGSREEETQYFGPGTRLLVL.